This entry features one T cell receptor (beta chain) sequence. There is no known antigen for this receptor. Nothing much larger sits one base from this clone, and base qualities are not available. Another Seattle source contributed samples from volunteer blood donors who had recovered from COVID-19. Each collaborating institution followed its own protocols to collect whole blood in K2EDTA tubes. For TCRbeta analysis, collaborators shipped samples as frozen whole blood, isolated PBMCs, or DNA extracted from either of those sample types. This record belongs to a study of blood T cell repertoires in COVID-19 (TCRdb year 2020). Looking at the study overall: Samples from collaborators originated in the United States, Italy and Spain and spanned both the acute and convalescent phases of COVID-19. The dataset comprised deeply sampled blood TCRbeta repertoires from subjects exposed to, actively infected with, or recovered from COVID-19. The prospective study material was composed of cDNA or gDNA derived from T cells, B-cell-depleted T cells, or PBMCs. The repertoires were released in a freely available public database meant as a resource for research on the immune response to SARS-CoV-2. HLA class I and class II types, where available, came from metadata supplied by the sample provider rather than from assay-based typing. Samples were obtained from the ongoing ImmuneRACE study (first 160 participants) and from some 1,300 subjects provided by 6 global collaborators. Sample metadata almost always included a de-identified subject ID, COVID-19 status, age in years and sex.

The immunoSEQ Assay, a bias-controlled multiplex PCR, was used to amplify TCRbeta CDR3 regions from genomic DNA. Turning to the authors' computational methods: The number of nucleated cells in each sample was estimated by amplification of reference gene primers within the assay. To quantify the absolute abundance of each unique TCRbeta CDR3 rearrangement, sequence reads were collapsed and filtered. For each sample, productive Simpson clonality was calculated by taking the square root of Simpson's diversity index across productive rearrangements. Imported from immuneACCESS, the table was reduced by TCRdb to in-frame sequences with V and J called. These copies leave out some clones; in studies compared against another copy, an unresolved V gene accounts for under half, and the cause of the remainder is not known. The V and J calls and clone size were taken over from that table, and D and trimming were inferred from the DNA. The sample contains a few hundred thousand clones, nearly 90% of them found a single time. The ten largest clonotypes hold 4% to 5% of the sample.

General study outcomes and caveats: How much clinical and demographic metadata was included differed by source and by participant, and the metadata was provided uncurated.

Measured from the cysteine to the valine, the CDR3 is 15 residues long. Only the CDR3 region is kept as DNA, spanning 45 bases read in frame from base 1. The V and J ends are trimmed by 4 bases and 4 bases, leaving 17 bases between them. For CDR1 and CDR2, the germline V gene lists MGHRA and YSYEKL. The rearrangement combines TRBV4-1 with TRBJ2-7; the D gene remains uncertain. Sequences were obtained from peripheral blood. This receptor was identified in a middle-aged woman who had recovered from COVID-19. The nucleotide sequence is TGCGCCAGCAGCCCCTGCGTAAAAGCCGATTACGAGCAGTACGTC. Its translation is CASSPCVKADYEQYV.